A selection of T cell receptor beta chains follows, all from one sample in a study of blood T cell repertoires in COVID-19. Some clones are missing from TCRdb's copy, which holds only in-frame ones; the method was immunoSEQ multiplex PCR. The sample shows roughly 120,000 clones, 65% to 80% of them seen only once. Sequencing used peripheral blood. The receptors originated from a man aged 45-60 years with acute or convalescent COVID-19. Both conserved end residues are part of each CDR3. The D gene is left open where the match is weak. Only some rows state a clone size, as once, few, many or a class for expanded clones.

>TRBJ2-5|-|-|TRBV19
CASSAQGPFETQYF
TGTGCCAGTAGTGCCCAGGGGCCTTTCGAGACCCAGTACTTC
>TRBJ2-7|-|TRBD1|TRBV15
CATSRAGTGGYEQYF
TGTGCCACCAGCAGAGCGGGGACAGGGGGCTACGAGCAGTACTTC
>TRBJ1-5|-|TRBD1|TRBV19
CASAGTGNNQPQHF
TGTGCCAGCGCCGGGACAGGGAACAATCAGCCCCAGCATTTT
>TRBJ1-1|-|TRBD1|TRBV5-1
CASRDRARDTEAFF
TGCGCCAGCAGGGACAGGGCTCGAGACACTGAAGCTTTCTTT
>TRBJ2-3|-|-|TRBV14
CASSPSAWGARGDTQYF
TGTGCCAGCAGCCCCTCGGCCTGGGGAGCTCGGGGAGATACGCAGTATTTT
>TRBJ2-1|-|TRBD2|TRBV18
CASSDGLAGGNEQFF
TGTGCCAGCTCAGACGGACTAGCGGGGGGCAATGAGCAGTTCTTC
>TRBJ2-5|-|-|TRBV4-1
CASSQEWRAGAQYF
TGCGCCAGCAGCCAAGAGTGGCGGGCCGGGGCCCAGTACTTC
>TRBJ1-2|-|-|TRBV6-1
CASSEASTANYGYTF
TGTGCCAGCAGTGAAGCCTCGACAGCTAACTATGGCTACACCTTC
>TRBJ2-7|-|-|TRBV28
CASSLMSGRSYEQYF
TGTGCCAGCAGTTTAATGAGCGGAAGATCCTACGAGCAGTACTTC
>TRBJ2-1|-|TRBD2|TRBV3-1/TRBV3-2
CASSPRGTSGIGARLEQFF
TGTGCCAGCAGCCCTCGTGGGACTAGCGGGATAGGGGCGAGATTGGAGCAGTTCTTC
>TRBJ2-2|-|TRBD1|TRBV4-1
CASSQGTGSGELFF
TGCGCCAGCAGCCAGGGGACAGGATCAGGGGAGCTGTTTTTT
>TRBJ1-2|-|-|TRBV5-8
CASSIGGALNYGYTF
TGTGCCAGCAGCATAGGGGGGGCCCTTAACTATGGCTACACCTTC
>TRBJ1-3|-|TRBD1|TRBV2
CASSGGTGGFLGNTIYF
TGTGCCAGCAGTGGGGGGACAGGGGGTTTTCTTGGAAACACCATATATTTT
>TRBJ2-5|once|TRBD2|TRBV6-5
CASSYEAGGLETQYF
TGTGCCAGCAGTTACGAGGCGGGAGGGCTTGAGACCCAGTACTTC
>TRBJ1-5|-|-|TRBV7-6
CASSLGQNGVWPNQPQHF
TGTGCCAGCAGCTTAGGGCAGAATGGAGTATGGCCCAATCAGCCCCAGCATTTT
>TRBJ1-2|-|TRBD1|TRBV7-6
CASSLDPGTGLRGYTF
TGTGCCAGCAGCTTAGACCCCGGGACAGGGTTACGTGGCTACACCTTC
>TRBJ1-3|-|-|TRBV28
CASSPLDSWLKTIYF
TGTGCCAGCAGCCCTCTCGACAGCTGGCTTAAGACCATATATTTT
>TRBJ2-7|-|-|TRBV5-4
CASSLDQAYEQYF
TGTGCCAGCAGCTTGGATCAGGCCTACGAGCAGTACTTC
>TRBJ2-7|-|TRBD1|TRBV5-4
CASSNAGTGDDEQYF
TGTGCCAGCAGCAACGCCGGGACAGGCGATGACGAGCAGTACTTC
>TRBJ1-6|-|TRBD1|TRBV4-1
CASSLTGGENSPLHF
TGCGCCAGCAGCCTAACAGGGGGCGAGAATTCACCCCTCCACTTT
>TRBJ2-2|-|-|TRBV5-6
CASSFLTVGTGELFF
TGTGCCAGCAGCTTCCTCACGGTCGGTACCGGGGAGCTGTTTTTT
>TRBJ1-1|few|-|TRBV4-2
CASSPLTGDTEAFF
TGTGCCAGCAGCCCTCTGACCGGAGACACTGAAGCTTTCTTT
>TRBJ1-1|-|-|TRBV5-8
CASSPPPRPTEAFF
TGTGCCAGCAGCCCTCCCCCGCGGCCGACTGAAGCTTTCTTT
>TRBJ1-5|-|-|TRBV3-1/TRBV3-2
CASSQDIQQPQHF
TGTGCCAGCAGCCAAGATATACAGCAGCCCCAGCATTTT
>TRBJ2-5|-|TRBD2|TRBV19
CASSISTGGKGTQYF
TGTGCCAGTAGTATATCGACGGGGGGTAAAGGGACCCAGTACTTC
>TRBJ1-2|-|-|TRBV18
CASSSQGGEGYTF
TGTGCCAGCTCGTCACAGGGTGGAGAAGGCTACACCTTC
>TRBJ1-5|-|TRBD1|TRBV2
CASSNINRVGGQEPQHF
TGTGCCAGCAGTAACATAAACAGGGTAGGGGGCCAAGAGCCCCAGCATTTT
>TRBJ1-2|-|-|TRBV5-5
CASSLGHANYGYTF
TGTGCCAGCAGCTTGGGGCACGCTAACTATGGCTACACCTTC
>TRBJ2-3|-|-|TRBV5-6
CASSLAGGIDTQYF
TGTGCCAGCAGCTTGGCCGGCGGGATAGATACGCAGTATTTT
>TRBJ2-3|once|TRBD2|TRBV13
CASSLGTSAQQVTDTQYF
TGTGCCAGCAGCTTAGGGACTAGCGCCCAGCAGGTGACAGATACGCAGTATTTT
>TRBJ1-4|-|-|TRBV6-5
CATKDSGKGEKLFF
TGTGCCACCAAAGACTCAGGGAAGGGCGAAAAACTGTTTTTT
>TRBJ2-5|-|TRBD1|TRBV29-1
CSASGGAETQYF
TGCAGCGCTTCAGGGGGCGCGGAGACCCAGTACTTC
>TRBJ2-2|-|TRBD1|TRBV6-5
CASSWDRVTGELFF
TGTGCCAGCAGTTGGGACAGGGTAACTGGGGAGCTGTTTTTT
>TRBJ1-1|-|-|TRBV3-1/TRBV3-2
CASSQGDTNTEAFF
TGTGCCAGCAGCCAAGGGGACACGAACACTGAAGCTTTCTTT
>TRBJ1-5|few|-|TRBV2
CASTGSGGYSNQPQHF
TGTGCCAGCACCGGTAGCGGGGGTTATAGCAATCAGCCCCAGCATTTT
>TRBJ1-6|-|-|TRBV27
CASRSPGEGSSPLHF
TGTGCCAGCCGGTCTCCGGGGGAAGGAAGTTCACCCCTCCACTTT
>TRBJ2-7|-|-|TRBV24-1
CATSDPGQPYEQYF
TGTGCCACCAGTGACCCCGGACAGCCCTACGAGCAGTACTTC
>TRBJ2-7|-|-|TRBV5-1
CASSLGQSVHEQYF
TGCGCCAGCAGCTTGGGACAGTCGGTCCACGAGCAGTACTTC
>TRBJ2-5|-|TRBD1|TRBV19
CASSGDRTGKGETQYF
TGTGCCAGTAGTGGCGACAGGACAGGGAAAGGAGAGACCCAGTACTTC
>TRBJ2-1|-|TRBD2|TRBV4-2
CASSQDGTSGGVDEQFF
TGTGCCAGCAGCCAAGATGGGACTAGCGGGGGGGTGGATGAGCAGTTCTTC
>TRBJ2-2|few|-|TRBV10-1
CASSLGTGELFF
TGCGCCAGCAGTCTCGGCACCGGGGAGCTGTTTTTT
>TRBJ1-2|many|-|TRBV6-1
CASSEARAAGGYTF
TGTGCCAGCAGTGAAGCCCGGGCCGCGGGTGGCTACACCTTC
>TRBJ1-5|-|TRBD1|TRBV9
CASSGGQSNQPQHF
TGTGCCAGCAGCGGGGGACAGAGCAATCAGCCCCAGCATTTT
>TRBJ2-3|-|TRBD2|TRBV5-4
CASSSSGSKTDTQYF
TGTGCCAGCAGTAGTAGCGGGAGTAAGACAGATACGCAGTATTTT
>TRBJ2-1|-|TRBD2|TRBV6-4
CASSDFAGGNNEQFF
TGTGCCAGCAGTGACTTTGCGGGGGGAAACAATGAGCAGTTCTTC
>TRBJ1-5|-|-|TRBV18
CASSPGQNNQPQHF
TGTGCCAGCTCACCAGGACAGAACAATCAGCCCCAGCATTTT
>TRBJ2-3|-|-|TRBV24-1
CATSDSGLGGIDTQYF
TGTGCCACCAGTGATTCGGGGCTCGGGGGAATTGATACGCAGTATTTT
>TRBJ2-7|few|TRBD2|TRBV19
CASSTISGDEQYF
TGTGCCAGTAGCACTATAAGCGGGGACGAGCAGTACTTC
>TRBJ1-2|-|-|TRBV3-1/TRBV3-2
CASSLEGSDYTF
TGTGCCAGCAGCTTAGAGGGATCGGACTACACCTTC
>TRBJ2-7|-|-|TRBV6-1
CASSESILREQYF
TGTGCCAGCAGTGAATCCATTCTACGGGAGCAGTACTTC
>TRBJ1-6|once|TRBD1|TRBV19
CASSLSGQANSPLHF
TGTGCCAGTAGTCTGAGCGGACAGGCTAATTCACCCCTCCACTTT
>TRBJ2-7|few|TRBD2|TRBV4-1
CASSQWTTSGSREQYF
TGCGCCAGCAGCCAATGGACGACTAGCGGGAGCCGCGAGCAGTACTTC
>TRBJ1-1|-|-|TRBV5-1
CASSLAGENTEAFF
TGCGCCAGCAGCTTGGCAGGCGAGAACACTGAAGCTTTCTTT
>TRBJ2-7|few|-|TRBV27
CASSSPGRGIEQYF
TGTGCCAGCAGTTCTCCGGGACGGGGGATCGAGCAGTACTTC
>TRBJ1-5|few|-|TRBV27
CASSLRSGSNQPQHF
TGTGCCAGCAGTTTAAGGTCAGGAAGCAATCAGCCCCAGCATTTT
>TRBJ2-2|-|TRBD1|TRBV18
CASSPLDRAPGELFF
TGTGCCAGCTCACCACTAGACAGGGCCCCCGGGGAGCTGTTTTTT
>TRBJ2-5|once|TRBD1|TRBV27
CASSDGTAPGQETQYF
TGTGCCAGCAGCGACGGGACAGCCCCGGGGCAAGAGACCCAGTACTTC